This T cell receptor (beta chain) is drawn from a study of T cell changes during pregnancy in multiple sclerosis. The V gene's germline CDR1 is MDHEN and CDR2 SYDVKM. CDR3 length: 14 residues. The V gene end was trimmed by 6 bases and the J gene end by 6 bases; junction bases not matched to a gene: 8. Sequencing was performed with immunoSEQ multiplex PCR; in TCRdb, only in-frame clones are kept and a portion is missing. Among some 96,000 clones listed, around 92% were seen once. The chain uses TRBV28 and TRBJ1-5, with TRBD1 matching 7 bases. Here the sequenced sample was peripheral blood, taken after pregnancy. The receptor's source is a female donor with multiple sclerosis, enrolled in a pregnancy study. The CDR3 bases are TGTGCCAGCAGCCAGACAGGGATCATTCAGCCCCAGCATTTT. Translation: CASSQTGIIQPQHF. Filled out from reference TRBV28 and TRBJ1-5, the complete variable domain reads DVKVTQSSRYLVKRTGEKVFLECVQDMDHENMFWYRQDPGLGLRLIYFSYDVKMKEKGDIPEGYSVSREKKERFSLILESASTNQTSMYLCASSQTGIIQPQHFGDGTRLSIL.